Below are 27 T cell receptor beta chains sequenced from a single sample in a study of neurological immune-mediated disorders. Via MiXCR, TCRdb re-called the 5' RACE reads, giving one row per CDR3 protein. The data hold tens of thousands of distinct CDR3 sequences, with 4.5% to 7% observed a single time. Source material: CD4+ T cells from blood. All receptors derive from a woman between 18 and 29 years old with multiple sclerosis.

This chain uses TRBV29-1 with TRBJ2-1, with D uncertain. Germline assignment: CDR1 SQVTM and CDR2 ANQGSEA. The germline V and J ends were trimmed by 4 bases and 6 bases, with 4 bases remaining between them. The CDR3 extends over 10 amino acids. CDR3 loop: CSVGVNEQFF. The CDR3 nucleotides read TGCAGCGTTGGGGTCAATGAGCAGTTCTTC.

The J gene is TRBJ2-5, the V gene TRBV11-3; TRBD2 is a possible D gene (5 bases). CDR1 SGHNT and CDR2 YENEEA come from the germline V gene. The CDR3 extends over 15 amino acids. V lost 5 bases and J lost 1, with 14 bases in between. The CDR3 region is CASSRGQRSQETQYF. Here the CDR3 DNA reads TGTGCCAGCAGCCGCGGGCAACGGTCCCAAGAGACCCAGTACTTC. Variable domain in full (rest from reference TRBV11-3 and TRBJ2-5): EAGVVQSPRYKIIEKKQPVAFWCNPISGHNTLYWYLQNLGQGPELLIRYENEEAVDDSQLPKDRFSAERLKGVDSTLKIQPAELGDSAVYLCASSRGQRSQETQYFGPGTRLLVL.

The CDR3 bases are TGCAGTGCTAGGGTAGCGGGAGACTACAATGAGCAGTTCTTC. It codes for CSARVAGDYNEQFF. J is TRBJ2-1 and V is TRBV20-1, with 9 bases aligning to TRBD2. Germline values: CDR1 DFQATT, CDR2 SNEGSKA (reference sequence). The length of the CDR3 is 14 residues. Trimming cost V 3 bases and J 3 bases; bases outside gene matches: 3.

This clonotype was picked up many times. This chain uses TRBV9 with TRBJ1-2; D possibly corresponds to TRBD1 (6 bases). Trimming cost V 3 bases and J 8 bases, with 14 bases left between them. The CDR3 runs to 13 residues. Germline CDR1 is SGDLS and CDR2 is YYNGEE. CDR3 sequence (DNA): TGTGCCAGCAGCGCTCAACAGGGAAACGGCTACACCTTC. Translation: CASSAQQGNGYTF.

This clonotype was picked up many times. The chain has TRBV5-1 and TRBJ2-3; 7 nucleotides match TRBD2. CDR3 length: 14 residues. The germline V gene has CDR1 SGHRS and CDR2 YFSETQ. V shed 5 bases, J shed 2 bases, and the junction held 5 bases outside the gene matches. The CDR3 DNA reads TGCGCCAGCAGAACCCTAGCGGACACAGATACGCAGTATTTT. Residues: CASRTLADTDTQYF. Complete variable domain (other parts from reference TRBV5-1 and TRBJ2-3): KAGVTQTPRYLIKTRGQQVTLSCSPISGHRSVSWYQQTPGQGLQFLFEYFSETQRNKGNFPGRFSGRQFSNSRSEMNVSTLELGDSALYLCASRTLADTDTQYFGPGTRLTVL.

This clonotype was recorded at least ten times. The J gene is TRBJ1-1, the V gene TRBV20-1; D not resolved. The germline CDR1 and CDR2 sequences are DFQATT and SNEGSKA (reference sequence). Trimming removed 0 bases from V and 6 bases from J, with 11 bases in between. The CDR3 sequence is 13 residues long. DNA of the CDR3: TGCAGTGCTAGAGATGGAAGTGGGTCTGAAGCTTTCTTT. Its protein product is CSARDGSGSEAFF.

This clonotype was observed at least ten times. The chain has TRBV6-4 and TRBJ2-3, with D possibly being TRBD1 (5 bases). Trimming left V 0 bases short and J 4 bases short, with 8 bases between. This CDR3 has 14 amino acids. Germline CDR1 and CDR2: MRHNA and SNTAGT. CDR3 bases: TGTGCCAGCAGTGACTCCGGCAGGGCAGATACGCAGTATTTT. Translation gives CASSDSGRADTQYF.

This clonotype was recorded many times. The J gene is TRBJ1-2, the V gene TRBV12-3 or TRBV12-4, with TRBD1 as a possible D gene (5 bases). Trimming took 6 bases from V and 4 from J, leaving 12 bases between them. This CDR3 has 13 amino acids. The CDR3, as DNA: TGTGCCAGCAGCGCCGACAGTGTCTATGGCTACACCTTC. This codes for CASSADSVYGYTF.

This clonotype was found many times. The rearrangement uses TRBV12-3 or TRBV12-4 and TRBJ2-5; maybe TRBD2 (6 bases). Trimming left V 4 bases short and J 7 bases short, with 19 bases between. CDR3 length equals 15 residues. The CDR3 loop reads CASSSVRGPGGTQYF. CDR3 DNA sequence: TGTGCCAGCAGTTCTGTGCGGGGTCCGGGTGGGACCCAGTACTTC.

A remark on this clonotype: It may be a read error: a sequence one base away is much more abundant. This chain uses TRBV2 with TRBJ2-7; TRBD1 is a possible D gene (6 bases). V was clipped by 7 bases and J by 2 bases, with 15 bases between them. The germline gives CDR1 SNHLY, CDR2 FYNNEI. This CDR3 comprises 14 residues. The CDR3 loop reads CASTPDSGPYEQYF. CDR3 coding DNA: TGTGCCAGCACCCCGGACAGTGGGCCCTACGAGCAGTACTTC.

V and J are TRBV6-1 and TRBJ2-7; 8 bases fit TRBD2. The CDR3 spans 14 residues. The junction had 7 bases not matched to a gene; V was cut back by 7 bases and J by 2 bases. Germline lookup yields CDR1 MNHNS and CDR2 SASEGT. The DNA of the CDR3 is TGTGCCAGCATGACCGGGACTAGTACCTACGAGCAGTACTTC. This codes for CASMTGTSTYEQYF.

This clonotype was picked up many times. CDR3 protein: CASSSRRGGPLYGYTF. DNA of the CDR3: TGTGCCAGCAGTTCACGCCGGGGGGGGCCTCTCTATGGCTACACCTTC. The V gene is TRBV27, the J gene TRBJ1-2; perhaps TRBD1 as D (6 bases). This CDR3 is 16 amino acids long. Germline lookup yields CDR1 MNHEY and CDR2 SMNVEV (reference sequence). With 4 bases removed from V and 4 bases from J, the gap between germline ends came to 19 bases.

This clonotype was seen many times. This chain joins TRBV6-6 and TRBJ1-5; D remains ambiguous. The V end was cut by 6 bases, the J end by 6 bases, with 15 bases between. CDR1 MNHNY and CDR2 SVGAGI come from the germline V gene (reference sequence). CDR3 length equals 14 residues. The CDR3 region is CASSPALGGQPQHF. The CDR3, as DNA: TGTGCCAGCAGCCCTGCCCTAGGCGGTCAGCCCCAGCATTTT.

V gene TRBV9 combines with J gene TRBJ2-5, with D uncertain. The CDR3 has 15 amino acids. Germline lookup yields CDR1 SGDLS and CDR2 YYNGEE. The V end lost 9 bases, the J end lost 2 bases, and 20 bases lay between the germline ends. As DNA, the CDR3 is TGTGCCATCCTCAACCCCACAGAACCACAAGAGACCCAGTACTTC. It is translated as CAILNPTEPQETQYF.

This clonotype has a count of ten or more. This sequence joins TRBV7-3 and TRBJ2-1, with 7 bases fitting TRBD2. This CDR3 spans 15 amino acids. Trimming cost V 3 bases and J 3 bases; bases outside gene matches: 5. Germline CDR1 reads SGHTA; CDR2 reads FQGTGA. The CDR3 nucleotides are TGTGCCAGCAGCTTTCGGCGGGGGTTCTACAATGAGCAGTTCTTC. The encoded protein is CASSFRRGFYNEQFF. Full variable domain (remainder filled in from reference TRBV7-3 and TRBJ2-1): GAGVSQTPSNKVTEKGKYVELRCDPISGHTALYWYRQSLGQGPEFLIYFQGTGAADDSGLPNDRFFAVRPEGSVSTLKIQRTERGDSAVYLCASSFRRGFYNEQFFGPGTRLTVL.

Many counts were recorded for this clonotype. This chain connects TRBV20-1 to TRBJ1-1; no firm D call. The germline V gene encodes CDR1 DFQATT and CDR2 SNEGSKA (reference sequence). The CDR3 spans 13 residues. V was trimmed by 6 bases and J by 3 bases, leaving 14 bases between them. The CDR3 sequence: CSATHARDTEAFF. CDR3 nucleotides: TGCAGTGCCACCCACGCGCGGGACACTGAAGCTTTCTTT.

The J gene is TRBJ2-5, the V gene TRBV4-3, with no clear D. The CDR3 sequence is 16 residues long. Per the germline V gene, CDR1 is LGHNA and CDR2 is YSLEER. The V gene lost 4 bases and the J gene lost 5 bases, with 20 bases spanning the gap. This chain's CDR3 is CASSPRQVSVSETQYF. As DNA, the CDR3 is TGCGCCAGCAGCCCACGCCAGGTTTCTGTGTCGGAGACCCAGTACTTC.

This clonotype was seen ten or more times. The chain uses TRBV5-5 and TRBJ1-5; TRBD1 might be the D (5 bases). Germline V gene data show CDR1 as SGHKS and CDR2 as YYEKEE (reference sequence). V was shortened by 4 bases and J by 5 bases, with 16 bases between the two germline ends. CDR3 length: 15 residues. The chain's CDR3 is CASSPLGTSDQPQHF. The CDR3 nucleotides read TGTGCCAGCAGCCCCCTCGGGACGTCGGATCAGCCCCAGCATTTT.

This clonotype was recorded many times. The chain couples TRBV28 to TRBJ1-4; tentative D call: TRBD1 (5 bases). There are 15 residues in the CDR3. V was pared by 5 bases and J by 5 bases, with 15 bases between. Germline V gene lookup returns CDR1 MDHEN and CDR2 SYDVKM. The CDR3 bases are TGTGCCAGCAGTCCCCCGGGACTGCTCAATGAAAAACTGTTTTTT. This codes for CASSPPGLLNEKLFF. Complete variable domain (other parts from reference TRBV28 and TRBJ1-4): DVKVTQSSRYLVKRTGEKVFLECVQDMDHENMFWYRQDPGLGLRLIYFSYDVKMKEKGDIPEGYSVSREKKERFSLILESASTNQTSMYLCASSPPGLLNEKLFFGSGTQLSVL.

This clonotype was recorded at least ten times. V and J are TRBV29-1 and TRBJ2-1; 7 nucleotides match TRBD2. The CDR3 covers 16 residues. V shed 5 bases and J 0 bases; nucleotides not matched to a gene: 10. Looked up from germline, CDR1 is SQVTM and CDR2 is ANQGSEA. Written as DNA, the CDR3 is TGCAGCGTTTATACCACTAGCGACAGCTCCTACAATGAGCAGTTCTTC. Encoded protein: CSVYTTSDSSYNEQFF.

The genes are TRBV15 and TRBJ2-7; TRBD1 aligns across 7 bases. This CDR3 comprises 14 residues. V shed 5 bases, J shed 6 bases, and the junction held 10 bases outside the gene matches. In germline, CDR1 is LNHNV, CDR2 YYDKDF (reference sequence). CDR3 protein: CATSSRTGPIEQYF. CDR3 coding DNA: TGTGCCACCAGCTCCCGGACAGGCCCCATCGAGCAGTACTTC.

The sample holds many counts of this clonotype. For the CDR3, the DNA is TGTGCCAGCAGCTCGCTCCGGGGCCAGGTGGACACTGAAGCTTTCTTT. Amino acids: CASSSLRGQVDTEAFF. This chain links TRBV5-6 with TRBJ1-1; a possible D gene is TRBD1 (5 bases). CDR1 is SGHDT and CDR2 is YYEEEE in the germline V gene. The V and J ends lost 3 bases and 3 bases respectively, with 18 bases between them. The CDR3 sequence is 16 residues long.

In this sample, this clonotype turned up many times. The rearrangement joins TRBV7-9 to TRBJ1-6; 7 nucleotides align to TRBD1. V dropped 6 bases and J dropped 7; count of bases not matched to a gene: 6. The CDR3 covers 14 residues. Germline V gives CDR1 SEHNR, CDR2 FQNEAQ (reference sequence). CDR3 in DNA: TGTGCCAGCAGGTCCGGGACAGAGAATTCACCCCTCCACTTT. This encodes CASRSGTENSPLHF.

This clonotype was counted between two and nine times. The chain has TRBV18 and TRBJ2-7; maybe TRBD2 (6 bases). From germline, CDR1 is KGHSH and CDR2 LQKENI. CDR3 length equals 14 residues. V shed 2 bases and J shed 1 base, with 9 bases lying between them. CDR3 sequence: CASSPYGGSYEQYF. CDR3 DNA: TGTGCCAGCTCACCATACGGGGGATCCTACGAGCAGTACTTC.

This clonotype was counted at least ten times. The V and J genes are TRBV7-9 and TRBJ2-7, with D perhaps TRBD2 (6 bases). CDR3 length: 15 residues. The ends were cut back, 5 bases at V and 0 bases at J, with 14 bases in the middle. Germline V gene sequence: CDR1 SEHNR, CDR2 FQNEAQ (reference sequence). The CDR3: CASSPDGGISYEQYF. CDR3 sequence (DNA): TGTGCCAGCAGCCCCGACGGGGGAATCTCCTACGAGCAGTACTTC. Using reference TRBV7-9 and TRBJ2-7 for the parts outside the CDR3, the full variable domain is DTGVSQNPRHKITKRGQNVTFRCDPISEHNRLYWYRQTLGQGPEFLTYFQNEAQLEKSRLLSDRFSAERPKGSFSTLEIQRTEQGDSAMYLCASSPDGGISYEQYFGPGTRLTVT.

This clonotype came up many times. The chain combines TRBV29-1 with TRBJ1-1; no clear D. The germline gives CDR1 SQVTM, CDR2 ANQGSEA. Trimming stripped 5 bases from V and 12 bases from J, with 19 bases between. This CDR3 is 12 amino acids long. CDR3 amino acids: CSVQGSDPGTFF. In nucleotides, the CDR3 is TGCAGCGTTCAAGGGTCAGACCCTGGGACTTTCTTT.

In its sample, this clonotype was seen many times. The chain uses TRBV7-6 and TRBJ1-1; D is unresolved. V dropped 3 bases and J dropped 1 base, with 6 bases sitting between them. The length of the CDR3 is 13 residues. Germline CDR1 is SGHVS and CDR2 is FNYEAQ. DNA for the CDR3: TGTGCCAGCAGCTTTCAGTGGAACACTGAAGCTTTCTTT. This codes for CASSFQWNTEAFF.